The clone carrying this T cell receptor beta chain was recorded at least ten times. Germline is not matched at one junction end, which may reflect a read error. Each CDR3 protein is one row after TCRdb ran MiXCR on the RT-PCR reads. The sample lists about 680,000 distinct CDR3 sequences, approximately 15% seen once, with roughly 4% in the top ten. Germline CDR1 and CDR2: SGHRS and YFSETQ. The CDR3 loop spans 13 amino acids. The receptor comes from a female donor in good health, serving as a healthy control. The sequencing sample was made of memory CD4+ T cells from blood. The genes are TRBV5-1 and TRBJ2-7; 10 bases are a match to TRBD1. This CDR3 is CASSWDRGYEQYF. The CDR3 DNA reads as TGTGCCAGCAGCTGGGACAGGGGCTACGAGCAGTACTTC.